These 20 T cell receptor beta chains originate from one sample sequenced in a study of regulatory T cells in long-lasting Graves disease. Sequencing libraries for TCR beta were prepared with iRepertoire HTBI primers and Arm-PCR of CDR3 regions. TCRdb ran MiXCR on the multiplex PCR reads and lists one entry per CDR3 protein. The sample holds 450,000 to 600,000 distinct CDR3 sequences, roughly 17% seen once. As to time point: newly diagnosed GD, antithyroid drugs for less than 3 months. Extracted PBMC RNA gave rise to the TCR library. These data were likewise used in another study, on T cells in Graves' hyperthyroidism and ophthalmopathy.

Sequencing used peripheral blood mononuclear cells (PBMCs), obtained at new diagnosis, from a patient treated with antithyroid drugs. The receptor source for this set is a man aged 35 to 55 with Graves disease.

This clonotype was found once. Since a much larger clone is just one base distant, this may be a read error. The V and J genes are TRBV7-8 and TRBJ2-3, with unresolved D. The closer fit of TRBJ2-7 to the DNA end suggests the J call may be wrong. The germline gives CDR1 SGHVS, CDR2 FQNEAQ. There are 12 residues in the CDR3. CDR3 sequence reads: CASKGPQNEQYF. The CDR3 DNA is TGTGCCAGCAAAGGACCCCAAAATGAGCAGTACTTC.

Ten or more counts support this clonotype. The chain employs TRBV3-1 and TRBJ1-4; 9 bases map to TRBD1. From germline, CDR1 is LGHDT and CDR2 YNNKEL (reference sequence). V lost 4 bases to trimming and J lost 8 bases; unmatched junction nucleotides: 8. The CDR3 is 15 residues long. For the CDR3, the DNA is TGTGCCAGCAGCCCGCCGGGACAGGGAGGAGAAAAACTGTTTTTT. Encoded protein: CASSPPGQGGEKLFF.

This clonotype was recorded at least ten times. V and J are TRBV7-9 and TRBJ1-2; 7 bases are a match to TRBD1. The V gene end was trimmed by 5 bases and the J gene end by 0 bases; junction bases not matched to a gene: 6. Germline V gene data show CDR1 as SEHNR and CDR2 as FQNEAQ (reference sequence). This CDR3 has 15 residues. This chain's CDR3 is CASSRTGASNYGYTF. The CDR3 DNA follows: TGTGCCAGCAGCCGAACAGGGGCGTCTAACTATGGCTACACCTTC.

This clonotype has at least ten counts. V usage is TRBV6-1 and J usage is TRBJ1-5; D ambiguous. The CDR3 spans 14 residues. The germline V gene has CDR1 MNHNS and CDR2 SASEGT. Trimming pared 11 bases from V and 0 bases from J, leaving 14 bases between. The CDR3 bases are TGTGCCCAGAGCCGGACCGATAGCAATCAGCCCCAGCATTTT. Protein: CAQSRTDSNQPQHF.

This clonotype showed up many times. The chain has TRBV24-1 and TRBJ2-5; TRBD2 matches 11 bases. J gave up 4 bases and V 4 bases, and 7 bases lay outside the gene matches. The CDR3 is made up of 16 amino acids. The germline V gene has CDR1 KGHDR and CDR2 SFDVKD. CDR3 DNA sequence: TGTGCCACCAGTGACCACATAGCGGGAGGGCGAGAGACCCAGTACTTC. It yields the protein CATSDHIAGGRETQYF.

In its sample, this clonotype was seen many times. The chain is built from TRBV18 and TRBJ1-1, with 9 bases that match TRBD1. The junction had 4 bases not matched to a gene; V was cut back by 1 base and J by 7 bases. The germline V gene encodes CDR1 KGHSH and CDR2 LQKENI. This CDR3 has 14 amino acids. The CDR3 DNA reads as TGTGCCAGCTCACCACGGACAGGGGTCCGTGAAGCTTTCTTT. Protein: CASSPRTGVREAFF.

This clonotype appeared a few times. This chain links TRBV19 with TRBJ2-7, with 7 bases aligning to TRBD2. The CDR3 sequence is 11 residues long. Germline lookup yields CDR1 LNHDA and CDR2 SQIVND (reference sequence). V gave up 10 bases and J gave up 6 bases; unmatched junction bases: 6. This chain's CDR3 is CATQAGPEQYF. CDR3 DNA: TGTGCCACTCAAGCGGGACCCGAGCAGTACTTC.

CDR3 DNA: TGTGCCAGCGCGAGGGGACAGAGAGACTACGAGCAGTACTTC. Translation: CASARGQRDYEQYF. This chain joins TRBV28 and TRBJ2-7; TRBD1 matches 7 bases. The V segment lost 8 bases and the J segment 3 bases; nucleotides outside the gene matches: 10. This CDR3 spans 14 amino acids. Germline values: CDR1 MDHEN, CDR2 SYDVKM.

This clonotype came up many times. The gene calls are TRBV2 and TRBJ2-3; D possibly corresponds to TRBD1 (6 bases). CDR3 length equals 15 residues. V was pared by 2 bases and J by 1 base, with 10 bases between. Germline V gene data show CDR1 as SNHLY and CDR2 as FYNNEI. The CDR3: CASSELGHRTDTQYF. CDR3 sequence (DNA): TGTGCCAGCAGTGAATTGGGACATCGCACAGATACGCAGTATTTT.

This clonotype showed up many times. The chain employs TRBV12-3 or TRBV12-4 and TRBJ2-3; 10 bases agree with TRBD2. Unmatched junction bases numbered 12, after V lost 3 bases and J lost 6 bases. This CDR3 has 17 residues. CDR3 nucleotide sequence: TGTGCCAGCAGTTTCCGACTAGCGGGCTTGAGACCGGATACGCAGTATTTT. It translates to CASSFRLAGLRPDTQYF.

This clonotype was recorded many times. The CDR3 DNA follows: TGCAGCCGGCTGGCTAGCGGGAAAGAGACCCAGTACTTC. Translated: CSRLASGKETQYF. This chain connects TRBV20-1 to TRBJ2-5; 9 nucleotides agree with TRBD2. The CDR3 is 13 amino acids. Germline values: CDR1 DFQATT, CDR2 SNEGSKA (reference sequence).

About this clonotype itself: A much larger clone lies one base from this, so it may be a read error. The chain couples TRBV20-1 to TRBJ2-3, with D maybe TRBD1 (5 bases). The DNA matches TRBJ2-7 better at its end, which makes the J call doubtful. This CDR3 has 10 amino acids. Germline-derived CDR1 and CDR2 are DFQATT and SNEGSKA (reference sequence). The CDR3 coding sequence is TGCAGTGGGGGCTTCTACGGGCAGTACTTC. Its protein is CSGGFYGQYF.

This clonotype has ten or more counts. The CDR3 spells CASSWGQGIGLAKDEQFF. CDR3 sequence (DNA): TGTGCCAGCAGTTGGGGACAGGGGATAGGACTAGCGAAGGATGAGCAGTTCTTC. V usage is TRBV12-3 or TRBV12-4 and J usage is TRBJ2-1; possible D gene TRBD1, 10 bases. Trimming removed 4 bases from V and 8 bases from J, with 27 bases in between. This CDR3 spans 18 amino acids.

This clonotype was counted ten times or more. The rearrangement uses TRBV28 and TRBJ1-5; D unclear. From germline, CDR1 is MDHEN and CDR2 SYDVKM. The CDR3 totals 15 residues. With 3 bases removed from V and 8 bases from J, the gap between germline ends came to 17 bases. CDR3 residues: CASSLAGSGSKPQHF. CDR3 sequence (DNA): TGTGCCAGCAGTTTGGCGGGATCGGGGAGCAAGCCCCAGCATTTT.

This clonotype was found many times. The chain is built from TRBV18 and TRBJ2-7, with a tentative D call TRBD2 (5 bases). Trimming took off 3 bases at V and 3 bases at J, with 12 bases between the two ends. Looked up from germline, CDR1 is KGHSH and CDR2 is LQKENI. CDR3 length equals 14 residues. CDR3 DNA sequence: TGTGCCAGCTCACCCCGGGGAGCCGACTACGAGCAGTACTTC. Translating it yields CASSPRGADYEQYF.

The chain is built from TRBV28 and TRBJ1-5; D remains ambiguous. From germline, CDR1 is MDHEN and CDR2 SYDVKM. V gave up 0 bases and J gave up 2 bases, with 20 bases separating them. CDR3 length equals 19 residues. This CDR3 is CASSLWAPSGERGNQPQHF. The CDR3 bases are TGTGCCAGCAGTTTATGGGCCCCCAGTGGGGAACGGGGCAATCAGCCCCAGCATTTT.

V and J are TRBV5-1 and TRBJ2-1; no firm D call. CDR3 length equals 14 residues. Germline assignment: CDR1 SGHRS and CDR2 YFSETQ. Trimming took off 4 bases at V and 6 bases at J, with 14 bases between the two ends. The CDR3 is CASSPSRAPNEQFF. The DNA for the CDR3 is TGCGCCAGCAGCCCCTCTCGGGCACCCAATGAGCAGTTCTTC.

V gene TRBV20-1 combines with J gene TRBJ2-2; 7 bases are a match to TRBD2. Per the germline V gene, CDR1 is DFQATT and CDR2 is SNEGSKA (reference sequence). V shed 0 bases and J 1 base; nucleotides not matched to a gene: 5. The CDR3 runs to 16 residues. CDR3 bases: TGCAGTGCTAGAGACTCGTCTAGCGGGAACACCGGGGAGCTGTTTTTT. Translated, it gives CSARDSSSGNTGELFF.

This clonotype was observed at least ten times. The V gene is TRBV28, the J gene TRBJ2-2; 13 bases align to TRBD2. The CDR3 has 16 residues. V was clipped by 4 bases and J by 4 bases; unmatched bases: 3. CDR1 is MDHEN, CDR2 SYDVKM, per germline. CDR3: CASSSTSGRATGELFF. CDR3 coding DNA: TGTGCCAGCAGTTCAACTAGCGGGAGGGCCACCGGGGAGCTGTTTTTT.

This clonotype was recorded at least ten times. J is TRBJ2-3 and V is TRBV28; 10 nucleotides align to TRBD1. The CDR3 contains 17 residues. The J segment lost 0 bases and the V segment lost 3 bases, leaving 6 bases of the junction unmatched. Germline assignment: CDR1 MDHEN and CDR2 SYDVKM. The CDR3 region is CASSFVGQGTSTDTQYF. CDR3 sequence (DNA): TGTGCCAGCAGTTTTGTGGGACAGGGGACTAGCACAGATACGCAGTATTTT.